The clone carrying this TCR beta chain was observed a single time. The data are from a study of blood T cell repertoires in COVID-19. About the research overall: Both acute and convalescent COVID-19 samples were obtained from the United States, Italy and Spain. Sources were T cells, B-cell-depleted T cells, or PBMCs; the material itself was cDNA or gDNA.

Study processing details: Nucleated cell counts were estimated from reference gene primer amplification. TCRdb keeps only in-frame clones here, not all; method: immunoSEQ multiplex PCR. The V and J calls and clone size come from that table; D and trimming were worked out from the DNA. The sample shows 95,000 to 100,000 clones, about 85% of them seen only once. This sequence was found in a woman older than 75 with acute or convalescent COVID-19. Sequenced sample: peripheral blood.

CDR3 in amino acids: CASSLNLAPYSNQPQHF. CDR3 DNA: TGTGCCAGCAGCTTAAACCTGGCTCCTTATAGCAATCAGCCCCAGCATTTT. The rearrangement links TRBV7-2 to TRBJ1-5; D gene uncertain. The CDR3 extends over 17 amino acids. V lost 2 bases, J lost 0 bases, and 14 bases lay in between. Germline V gives CDR1 SGHTA, CDR2 FQGNSA.